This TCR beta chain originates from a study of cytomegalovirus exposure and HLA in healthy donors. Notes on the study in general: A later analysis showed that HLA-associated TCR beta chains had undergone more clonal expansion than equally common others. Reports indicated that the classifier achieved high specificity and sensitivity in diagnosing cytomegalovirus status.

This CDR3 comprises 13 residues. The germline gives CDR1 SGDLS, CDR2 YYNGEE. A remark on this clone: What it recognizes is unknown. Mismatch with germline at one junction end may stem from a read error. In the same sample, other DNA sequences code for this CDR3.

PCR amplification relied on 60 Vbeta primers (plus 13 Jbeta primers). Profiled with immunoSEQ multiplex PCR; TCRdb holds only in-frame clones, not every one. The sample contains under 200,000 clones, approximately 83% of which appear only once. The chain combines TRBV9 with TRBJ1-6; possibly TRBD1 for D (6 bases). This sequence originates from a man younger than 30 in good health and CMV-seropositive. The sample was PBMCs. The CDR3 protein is CASSVRQDSPLHF. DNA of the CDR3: TGTGCCAGCAGCGTCCGACAGGATTCGCCCCTCCACTTT.